These 3 T cell receptor beta chains originate from one sample sequenced in a study of siplizumab effects on memory and regulatory T cells. Clones were sequenced by immunoSEQ multiplex PCR, and TCRdb holds only the in-frame ones, with some missing. This table holds about 87,000 clones, roughly 94% found once. The sequenced sample was non-Treg CD4+ T cells sorted from blood. The receptors were sampled from a human donor in good health.

This sequence joins TRBV10-3 and TRBJ2-7; D possibly corresponds to TRBD1 (5 bases). Germline V gene lookup returns CDR1 ENHRY and CDR2 SYGVKD. Trimming pared 3 bases from V and 0 bases from J, leaving 9 bases between. There are 14 residues in the CDR3. CDR3 protein: CAISDDSNSYEQYF. In nucleotides, the CDR3 is TGTGCCATCAGTGATGACAGTAACTCCTACGAGCAGTACTTC.

This sequence joins TRBV5-1 and TRBJ2-7, with 7 bases aligning to TRBD1. V dropped 5 bases and J dropped 0; count of bases not matched to a gene: 5. The germline CDR1 and CDR2 sequences are SGHRS and YFSETQ. The CDR3 spans 14 residues. In DNA, the CDR3 is TGCGCCAGCAGGTGGGACAGCAACTCCTACGAGCAGTACTTC. Translation gives CASRWDSNSYEQYF.

This chain connects TRBV15 to TRBJ1-5; no reliable D call. Germline V gene sequence: CDR1 LNHNV, CDR2 YYDKDF (reference sequence). V was clipped by 11 bases and J by 3 bases, with 20 bases between them. The CDR3 has 15 amino acids. The CDR3 nucleotides read TGTGCCGCCACCCCGGACGGGCTTTACAATCAGCCCCAGCATTTT. Its protein is CAATPDGLYNQPQHF.